The 8 T cell receptor beta chains presented below share a single source sample, sequenced in a study of blood T cell repertoires in COVID-19. Clones were sequenced by immunoSEQ multiplex PCR, and TCRdb holds only the in-frame ones, with some missing. This repertoire shows 25,000 to 35,000 clones, 68% found once; its top ten account for roughly a sixth. The sample was peripheral blood. These receptors all stem from a human donor in a cohort sampled during active COVID-19.

The CDR3: CASSLGTGISYEQYF. CDR3 coding DNA: TGCGCCAGCAGCTTGGGGACAGGAATTTCCTACGAGCAGTACTTC. The chain joins TRBV5-1 to TRBJ2-7; 7 bases map to TRBD1. V shed 0 bases and J 1 base; nucleotides not matched to a gene: 4. CDR3 length equals 15 residues. Germline values: CDR1 SGHRS, CDR2 YFSETQ.

This clone appeared once. The chain recombines TRBV19 with TRBJ2-5; D is uncertain. CDR1 is LNHDA, CDR2 SQIVND, per germline (reference sequence). V gave up 4 bases and J gave up 5 bases, with 5 bases separating them. The CDR3 runs to 11 residues. As DNA, the CDR3 is TGTGCCAGTAGTAACGGGGAGACCCAGTACTTC. This encodes CASSNGETQYF.

Here the CDR3 DNA reads TGTGCCAGCAGACCAACAATGAGGGGGCAAGGGAACACTGAAGCTTTCTTT. It translates to CASRPTMRGQGNTEAFF. J is TRBJ1-1 and V is TRBV2, with 7 bases that match TRBD1. The CDR3 is 17 amino acids. Unmatched junction bases numbered 14, after V lost 6 bases and J lost 1 base. Per the germline V gene, CDR1 is SNHLY and CDR2 is FYNNEI.

The chain links TRBV11-3 to TRBJ1-1, with a tentative D call TRBD1 (5 bases). With 5 bases removed from V and 3 bases from J, the gap between germline ends came to 13 bases. Germline values: CDR1 SGHNT, CDR2 YENEEA. The length of the CDR3 is 14 residues. This CDR3 reads CASSPAGEDTEAFF. CDR3 DNA: TGTGCCAGCAGCCCAGCGGGGGAGGACACTGAAGCTTTCTTT.

The chain couples TRBV28 to TRBJ1-2; TRBD1 might be the D (6 bases). Germline CDR1 MDHEN, CDR2 SYDVKM. This CDR3 is 15 amino acids long. Trimming pared 10 bases from V and 8 bases from J, leaving 26 bases between. The CDR3 nucleotides are TGTGCCACTGACGGGGGGGGACATCGCCTTACCGGCTACACCTTC. Translated: CATDGGGHRLTGYTF.

The chain has TRBV18 and TRBJ1-1; 10 bases are a match to TRBD1. Germline V gene lookup returns CDR1 KGHSH and CDR2 LQKENI. The CDR3 runs to 16 residues. J lost 3 bases, V lost 3 bases, and 7 bases had no gene match. CDR3 bases: TGTGCCAGCTCACCGGGACAGGGGTGGTTGGACACTGAAGCTTTCTTT. Protein: CASSPGQGWLDTEAFF.

The chain has TRBV10-1 and TRBJ1-5, with 7 bases identical to TRBD1. The CDR3 sequence is 13 residues long. The trim removed 9 bases at V and 4 bases at J, leaving 6 bases unmatched. CDR1 is WNHNN, CDR2 SYGVQD, per germline (reference sequence). DNA of the CDR3: TGCGCCAGTAGCCGGGACAGTAATCAGCCCCAGCATTTT. It yields the protein CASSRDSNQPQHF.

This chain links TRBV28 with TRBJ1-5; 9 bases match TRBD1. This CDR3 is 17 amino acids long. J lost 5 bases, V lost 7 bases, and 15 bases had no gene match. Germline CDR1 is MDHEN and CDR2 is SYDVKM. CDR3 in DNA: TGTGCCAGCACTGGAAGGTTGGGGACAGGGAAGGATCAGCCCCAGCATTTT. Residues: CASTGRLGTGKDQPQHF.